This T cell receptor (beta chain) came from a study of shared clonotypes between healthy human individuals. As for the study in general: CD8 memory received one plate per donor, CD8 naive two, CD4 memory three and CD4 naive three.

Notes on this clone: What it binds is unknown.

Measured with immunoSEQ multiplex PCR; TCRdb has only the in-frame clones, and not every one. The sample holds more than 2 million clones, 85% to 95% seen once. Broader study findings: It was the non-shared clonotypes that had lower generation probabilities than clonotypes shared by all four donors. Across subsets, estimated richness was generally greater for naive than for memory populations. Researchers sampled only blood; tissue repertoires likely differ.

The germline V and J ends were trimmed by 1 base and 8 bases, with 18 bases remaining between them. The germline V gene has CDR1 SEHNR and CDR2 FQNEAQ (reference sequence). The CDR3 is 16 amino acids. This TCR was recovered from a man between 18 and 35 years old in good health. The chain couples TRBV7-9 to TRBJ2-1; D is undetermined. Sequenced: naive CD4+ T cells sorted from blood. Subset here: CD45RA+ positively selected. The CDR3, as DNA: TGTGCCAGCAGCTTAGGGGCTGGGAAGGGTGGCGATGAGCAGTTCTTC. This sequence encodes CASSLGAGKGGDEQFF.